A single T cell receptor (beta chain) is shown here with its context. Its specificity is not known. These data come from a study of blood T cells in healthy people across ages. In the study overall: About one barcoded TCR beta cDNA was captured per two T cells.

Together with a sample-barcoded 5' primer, a J-beta primer mix was included in a second PCR lasting about 6 to 12 cycles. Each cDNA molecule was tagged by a template-switch adaptor with 12 random nucleotides. Via MiXCR, TCRdb re-called the 5' RACE reads, giving one row per CDR3 protein. The sample holds over 500,000 distinct CDR3 sequences, about 51% seen once. With 6 bases clipped from V and 10 bases from J, the junction kept 7 bases outside the gene matches. The CDR3 consists of 13 residues. Looked up from germline, CDR1 is MGHDK and CDR2 is SYGVNS. Regarding the study as a whole: Unknown donor CMV status possibly confounded expanded clonotype changes. The fall in TCR beta diversity per million T cells was roughly linear with age.

The material sequenced was blood. The receptor comes from an elderly woman in good health. The chain carries TRBV25-1 and TRBJ2-1, with 9 bases that match TRBD2. The CDR3 region has the DNA TGTGCCAGCAGACTAGCGGGTCTCTACGAGCAGTTCTTC. This codes for CASRLAGLYEQFF.